The following is a TCR beta chain sequence with its context. Its antigen remains unidentified. In the original analysis: Between-group CDR3 differences, defined by clinicopathological status, yielded a distant-metastasis classifier for papillary thyroid cancer. TCRdb re-called the PCR reads through MiXCR. For this entry, the V and J calls and clone size follow TCRdb and not the study's own pipeline. The table has some 60,000 clones, almost 30% seen once; the top ten hold around a sixth. Not a single patient had been given any form of treatment at any point before undergoing thyroid surgery. This record comes from a study of metastatic and nonmetastatic thyroid tumors. On the study more broadly: It was across blood and tumor or nodule tissue from malignant and benign thyroid patients that repertoires were compared. Study findings and constraints: According to reports, the diversity of TCR beta was significantly higher in malignant thyroid tumors than in benign nodules, and this held in both blood and tumor samples.

The TCR sequence derives from a female donor with papillary thyroid cancer or a benign thyroid nodule (not recorded which). Some clones in this sample may be carry-over from other donors' samples. The sequencing sample was made of blood.

The CDR3 region is CASSQPDGAQHF. CDR3 nucleotide sequence: TGTGCCAGCAGTCAGCCGGATGGGGCCCAGCATTTT. The chain joins TRBV2 to TRBJ1-5; D is uncertain. Germline loops: CDR1 SNHLY, CDR2 FYNNEI. The germline V and J ends were trimmed by 5 bases and 11 bases, with 13 bases remaining between them. The CDR3 covers 12 residues.